One TCR beta chain is described in this entry. Adults between about 18 and 89 years of age took part from approximately 24 US areas. Clinical history reported by participants formed the basis on which cohorts were assigned. This sample was included in a study of blood T cell repertoires in COVID-19. Background on the study: Collection of acute and convalescent COVID-19 samples took place in the United States, Italy and Spain.

TCRdb's table, derived via immunoSEQ multiplex PCR, lists solely in-frame clones and lacks some. The sample has 300,000 to 400,000 clones; 80% to 90% are singletons. This CDR3 is 15 amino acids long. CDR1 and CDR2 (germline): MNHEY, SVGAGI. The ends lost 5 bases at V and 5 bases at J; junction bases unmatched: 4. The genes are TRBV6-5 and TRBJ2-5; 14 bases match TRBD2. The sample taken for sequencing was PBMCs or T cells enriched from blood (not recorded which). This TCR came from a woman aged 40 to 50 with acute COVID-19. The CDR3 protein is CASSLGLAGVETQYF. Written as DNA, the CDR3 is TGTGCCAGCAGTCTGGGACTAGCGGGGGTGGAGACCCAGTACTTC.